What follows describes a single T cell receptor (beta chain). The antigen is undetermined. Each TCR beta library was made by quantitative 5'-RACE that incorporated molecular barcodes. Via MiXCR, TCRdb re-called the 5' RACE reads, giving one row per CDR3 protein. The top ten hold about 19% of the sample, which has under 850,000 distinct CDR3 sequences, over 15% seen once. This record comes from a study of CD8 T cells in ankylosing spondylitis. Points from the study as a whole: Disease-linked clones reportedly concentrated significantly in matched ankylosing spondylitis synovial fluid. A TCR beta motif made of several highly homologous variants seemed typical of ankylosing spondylitis blood.

Trimming removed 0 bases from V and 9 bases from J; junction bases left unmatched: 4. The length of the CDR3 is 15 residues. Germline V gene data show CDR1 as MGHRA and CDR2 as YSYEKL. The chain carries TRBV4-1 and TRBJ1-6; 8 bases line up with TRBD1. The sequenced material came from blood, either unsorted or a sorted T cell fraction (not recorded which). This receptor was identified in a male donor with ankylosing spondylitis. The CDR3 coding sequence is TGCGCCAGCAGCCAAGACAGGGGGCGATTTTCACCCCTCCACTTT. Protein sequence: CASSQDRGRFSPLHF.